What follows describes a single TCR beta chain. The data derive from a study of OX40 agonist ivuxolimab in advanced cancers. Overall study context: The study enrolled dose-escalation patients with hepatocellular carcinoma, melanoma, renal cell or head and neck cancer. Males comprised roughly four fifths of the group, whose mean age was roughly 60 years (range roughly 20 to 85).

Repertoires were generated with immunoSEQ multiplex PCR, while TCRdb's copy carries only in-frame clones and drops some. The sample lists 80,000 to 90,000 clones, roughly four fifths occurring once. Germline CDR1 reads SGDLS; CDR2 reads YYNGEE. Trimming removed 0 bases from V and 4 bases from J; junction bases left unmatched: 5. The CDR3 contains 16 residues. This TCR derives from an adult with an advanced solid tumor such as melanoma, head and neck, liver or kidney cancer. Source: CD4+ or CD8+ T cells sorted from blood, taken in a trial of the OX40 agonist ivuxolimab. This chain connects TRBV9 to TRBJ2-3, with TRBD2 matching over 10 bases. DNA for the CDR3: TGTGCCAGCAGCGTAGTGGGGGGGACTAGCGCAGATACGCAGTATTTT. This gives the protein CASSVVGGTSADTQYF.